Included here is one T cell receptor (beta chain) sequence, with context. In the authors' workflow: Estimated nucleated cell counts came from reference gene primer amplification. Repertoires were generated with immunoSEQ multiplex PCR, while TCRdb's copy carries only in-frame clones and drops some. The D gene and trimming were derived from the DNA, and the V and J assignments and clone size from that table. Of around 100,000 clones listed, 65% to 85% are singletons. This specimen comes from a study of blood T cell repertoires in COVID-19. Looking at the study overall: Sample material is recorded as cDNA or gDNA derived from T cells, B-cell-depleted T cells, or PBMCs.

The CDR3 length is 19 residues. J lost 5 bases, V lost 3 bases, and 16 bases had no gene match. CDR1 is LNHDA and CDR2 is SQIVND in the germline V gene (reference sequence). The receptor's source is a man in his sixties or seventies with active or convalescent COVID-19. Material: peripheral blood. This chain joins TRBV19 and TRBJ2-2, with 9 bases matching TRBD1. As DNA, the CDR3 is TGTGCCAGTAGTATGGTCTTAATAATCGGGACAGGGCAGACCGGGGAGCTGTTTTTT. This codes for CASSMVLIIGTGQTGELFF.